The T cell receptor (beta chain) under discussion was sequenced for a study of blood T cell repertoires in COVID-19. Overall study context: Acute-phase and convalescent COVID-19 samples originated in the United States, Italy and Spain. T cells, B-cell-depleted T cells, or PBMCs supplied cDNA or gDNA.

Authors' methods: By means of reference gene primer amplification, nucleated cell counts were estimated. Using immunoSEQ multiplex PCR, the repertoire was profiled, and TCRdb retains in-frame clones only, with some absent. D and trimming come from the DNA, and the V and J calls and clone size come from that table. The top ten hold 5.5% of the sample, which has some 200,000 clones, roughly 80% seen once. V was trimmed by 6 bases and J by 7 bases, leaving 10 bases between them. The CDR3 is 13 residues long. CDR1 and CDR2 from the germline V gene are KGHSH and LQKENI. The sample consisted of peripheral blood. The TCR originated in a woman aged 70-85 years with acute or convalescent COVID-19. The chain carries TRBV18 and TRBJ1-6; D uncertain. CDR3 DNA sequence: TGTGCCAGCTCCTTCGACGGGAATTCACCCCTCCACTTT. Translating it yields CASSFDGNSPLHF. Variable domain in full (rest from reference TRBV18 and TRBJ1-6): NAGVMQNPRHLVRRRGQEARLRCSPMKGHSHVYWYRQLPEEGLKFMVYLQKENIIDESGMPKERFSAEFPKEGPSILRIQQVVRGDSAAYFCASSFDGNSPLHFGNGTRLTVT.